The rows below give T cell receptor beta chains drawn from one sample of a study of T cell repertoires in cytomegalovirus infection. For these receptors, no antigen is known. In TCRdb, the reads were re-called with MiXCR into one record per CDR3 protein. The table includes 150,000 or so distinct CDR3 sequences, 20% to 25% detected once. The material was CD8+ T cells from cultured PBMCs, obtained from culture after CMV antigen stimulation. These receptors were collected from a human donor in good health (CMV status not recorded). Some clones in this sample may be carry-over from other donors' samples. CDR3s include the opening cysteine and the closing phenylalanine or tryptophan. The D gene is left open where the match is weak. The size of a clone is reported for some rows only, either as once, few or many, or as a class for expanded clones.

many | TRBJ1-5 | . | TRBV2 | CASRIQAYQPQHF | TGTGCCAGCAGGATACAGGCCTATCAGCCCCAGCATTTT
. | TRBJ2-2 | . | TRBV7-2 | CASSPRYSTGELFF | TGTGCCAGCAGCCCTAGATATTCTACCGGGGAGCTGTTTTTT
few | TRBJ2-1 | . | TRBV29-1 | CSVEDPRRESYNEQFF | TGCAGCGTTGAAGACCCTCGAAGGGAGTCCTACAATGAGCAGTTCTTC
few | TRBJ2-3 | TRBD1 | TRBV6-5 | CASSSPYRQGRTDTQYF | TGTGCCAGCAGTTCCCCCTATCGACAGGGCCGTACAGATACGCAGTATTTT
few | TRBJ1-5 | . | TRBV7-8 | CASSLARFVSNQPQHF | TGTGCCAGCAGCTTAGCTCGATTCGTGAGCAATCAGCCCCAGCATTTT
medium-sized | TRBJ2-1 | . | TRBV7-2 | CASSLLGVSYNEQFF | TGTGCCAGCAGCCTCCTAGGGGTCTCCTACAATGAGCAGTTCTTC
many | TRBJ2-1 | TRBD2 | TRBV20-1 | CSARELAGEVNEQFF | TGCAGTGCTAGAGAACTAGCGGGGGAAGTAAATGAGCAGTTCTTC
few | TRBJ1-6 | . | TRBV5-6 | CASSLGRGFNSPLHF | TGTGCCAGCAGCTTGGGTCGTGGTTTCAATTCACCCCTCCACTTT
many | TRBJ1-1 | TRBD1 | TRBV7-8 | CASSQWDRAGEAFF | TGTGCCAGCAGCCAGTGGGACAGGGCTGGTGAAGCTTTCTTT
. | TRBJ1-5 | . | TRBV7-9 | CASSPPGWDKGQHF | TGTGCCAGCAGCCCTCCCGGATGGGATAAGGGGCAGCATTTT
many | TRBJ2-3 | . | TRBV7-9 | CASSFLGEDTQYF | TGTGCCAGCAGCTTTCTGGGGGAAGATACGCAGTATTTT
. | TRBJ2-7 | . | TRBV7-2 | CASSLARGSYEQYF | TGTGCCAGCAGCTTAGCGAGAGGCTCCTACGAGCAGTACTTC
. | TRBJ2-3 | . | TRBV11-2 | CASSFSTQPGTDTQYF | TGTGCCAGCAGCTTCTCTACTCAGCCAGGCACAGATACGCAGTATTTT
few | TRBJ1-2 | . | TRBV11-1 | CASSLRGYYGYTF | TGTGCCAGCAGCTTGAGGGGATACTATGGCTACACCTTC
. | TRBJ1-5 | . | TRBV6-2/TRBV6-3 | CASTPSRVGGNQPQHF | TGTGCCAGCACCCCCTCCAGGGTCGGCGGCAATCAGCCCCAGCATTTT
. | TRBJ1-1 | . | TRBV18 | CASSPSEGPPEAFF | TGTGCCAGCTCACCTTCGGAGGGGCCTCCTGAAGCTTTCTTT
. | TRBJ2-3 | TRBD2 | TRBV20-1 | CSALRLTSGGAWADTQYF | TGCAGTGCCCTCCGCCTGACTAGCGGGGGGGCCTGGGCAGATACGCAGTATTTT